This TCR beta chain derives from a study of shared clonotypes between healthy human individuals. Study summary: The people who gave samples were a couple of women and a few men aged 18 to 49.

Comments on this clone: Its antigen is not known.

Study results and caveats: Large sequencing depth failed to make sorted-subset sequencing complete, rarefaction showed.

This CDR3 is built from 16 residues. V lost 4 bases and J lost 3; bases outside the gene matches: 10. The V gene's germline CDR1 is SGHRS and CDR2 YFSETQ. Repertoires were generated with immunoSEQ multiplex PCR, while TCRdb's copy carries only in-frame clones and drops some. Among about 1.1 million clones, around 78% were seen once, and the ten largest hold 0.5% to 0.65%. The source of this sequence is a man aged 18 to 35 in good health. Some clones in this sample may be carry-over from other donors' samples. Sample: memory CD4+ T cells from PBMCs. Specified subset: CD45RA-negative fraction. The chain uses TRBV5-1 and TRBJ2-7; TRBD1 matches at 10 bases. CDR3 protein: CASSQLGTGARYEQYF. In DNA, the CDR3 is TGCGCCAGCAGCCAACTGGGGACAGGGGCTCGCTACGAGCAGTACTTC.